This entry is about one TCR beta chain. The entry originates in a study of blood T cell repertoires in COVID-19. At the level of the study: The United States, Italy and Spain were the sources of the acute and convalescent COVID-19 samples. The cDNA or gDNA used as material had been derived from T cells, B-cell-depleted T cells, or PBMCs.

Original data processing: From reference gene primer amplification, estimates of nucleated cell counts were derived. TCRdb keeps only in-frame clones here, not all; method: immunoSEQ multiplex PCR. For V, J and clone size, that table is used; D and trimming come from the DNA. The sample records 400,000 to 550,000 clones, 75% to 90% being singletons. Sequenced material: peripheral blood. This TCR came from a woman aged 25 to 39 with acute or convalescent COVID-19.

The CDR3 here is CATSSGLAGGRETQYF. The CDR3 DNA follows: TGTGCCACCAGCTCGGGACTAGCGGGGGGGCGAGAGACCCAGTACTTC. This chain connects TRBV24-1 to TRBJ2-5, with 16 nucleotides matching TRBD2. Losses at the gene ends were 7 bases for V and 4 bases for J; bases not matched to a gene: 5. Germline V gene lookup returns CDR1 KGHDR and CDR2 SFDVKD. This CDR3 is 16 amino acids long.